The T cell receptor beta chain described here comes from a study of blood T cells in healthy people across ages (dated by TCRdb to between 2014 and 2016). General notes on the study: In model experiments, roughly one uniquely barcoded TCR beta cDNA molecule per two T cells was captured by template switching. To track age-related changes in TCR beta repertoire diversity, the study relied on deep sequencing normalized with unique cDNA molecular identifiers. Donors were grouped into four age groups: young (average roughly 15 years), middle-aged (about 40), aged (around 62) and long-lived (about 82). To avoid experimental bias, donors of different ages were spread randomly across the sequencing lanes. For two donors (one aged 18 to 30 and one aged 80 or older), the study analyzed two additional independent replicas of 1 million unique cDNA reads from the same blood draw.

Concerning this clonotype itself: This clone's antigen is unknown. Per-nucleotide qualities are absent, and no much larger clonotype sits a single base away.

Donors were 39 systemically healthy Caucasian individuals from Russia aged roughly 6 to 100 years. Roughly 11 milliliters of peripheral blood were drawn from each donor into EDTA-treated Vacutainer tubes. Ficoll-Paque density-gradient centrifugation was used to isolate PBMCs, with at least 7 million obtained per sample. Trizol reagent was used to extract total RNA from PBMCs, with at least 5 micrograms per sample. For every donor, flow cytometry on a PBMC aliquot measured the percentage of naive CD45RAhigh/CD27high T cells. Library construction relied on 5' RACE. The sequencer listed for this sample is Illumina HiSeq 2500. A second PCR of 7 to 11 cycles was performed with a sample-barcoded 5' primer and a J-beta primer mix. A unique molecular identifier was introduced onto each TCR beta cDNA molecule by a template-switch 5' adaptor carrying 12 random nucleotides. Each sample yielded at least 2.5 million CDR3-containing paired-end reads. First-strand cDNA was synthesized from all RNA with the Mint cDNA synthesis kit, primed by a TRBC-specific oligonucleotide. After uracil-DNA glycosylase treatment, a first 18-cycle PCR used universal primers M1SS and BC2_uni_R on all cDNA. In the original analysis: Each sample was normalized by randomly selecting 1 million high-quality reads, each carrying a distinct molecular identifier. Reads with shared molecular identifiers were discarded instead of being binned into consensus sequences. MiTCR, with a Q25 quality threshold and the strictest error-elimination algorithm, was used for CDR3 identification, clonotype clustering and error correction. A nonparametric unseen species model with Euler transformation was used to estimate lower-bound total TCR beta diversity. The raw public data were reprocessed by TCRdb itself: fastp quality trimming at Q25, MiXCR clonotype calling, in-frame beta chains only. Here each entry gathers all rows of one CDR3 protein and keeps the most common genes and DNA. The V and J calls and clone size come from TCRdb's table, not from the authors' own analysis. Recorded for this sample are about 1.6 million distinct CDR3 sequences; around 35% of them occurred a single time. The ten largest account for about 11% of the sample.

The cysteine opens and the phenylalanine closes a CDR3 of 18 amino acids. Only the CDR3 DNA is retained, 54 bases long and in frame from the first base. V loses 3 bases, J loses 0 bases, and the germline ends lie 18 bases apart. The germline V gene yields SGHVS for CDR1 and FQNEAQ for CDR2. Findings and caveats that apply to the study as a whole: Estimates of total diversity based on one million sequenced T cells were considered lower bounds and underestimates. As age increased, observed TCR beta diversity per million T cells dropped in a roughly linear way, and a significant reduction was already evident by age 40. Because the CMV infection status of the donors was unknown, age-related changes in expanded clonotypes may potentially have been confounded. Compared with the aged group, more naive CD4+ T cells, fewer expanded clones and increased TCR diversity were shown by the long-lived group, suggesting age selection. Because profiling used bulk unsorted PBMCs, naive and antigen-experienced compartments could not be compared conclusively. The percentage of naive T cells measured by flow cytometry correlated strongly with observed TCR beta diversity.

The rearrangement combines TRBV7-8 with TRBJ1-5; the D gene remains uncertain. The sequence was collected from a woman younger than 45 in good health. Sequencing was performed on blood. This receptor carries the CDR3 CASSFHFIEGGSNQPQHF. The nucleotide sequence reads TGTGCCAGCAGCTTTCATTTTATCGAGGGAGGTAGCAATCAGCCCCAGCATTTT.